The clone carrying this T cell receptor beta chain was seen ten or more times. The target antigen is unknown. The record originates from a study of neurological immune-mediated disorders. Findings and limits, study-wide: Phylogenetic grouping placed 18 of 34 multiple sclerosis patients' repertoires in one related-CDR3 cluster, a possible signature.

The germline gives CDR1 SEHNR, CDR2 FQNEAQ (reference sequence). Trimming shortened V by 4 bases and J by 2 bases, and 7 bases separated the two germline ends. This CDR3 is 13 amino acids long. TCRdb used MiXCR to reprocess the 5' RACE reads, holding one entry per CDR3 protein. The table lists around 67,000 distinct CDR3 sequences, 5.2% of them singletons, with about 7.4% in the top ten. The clonotype comes from a man aged 18 to 30 with multiple sclerosis. The chain combines TRBV7-9 with TRBJ2-3; D is uncertain. The sample comprised PBMCs. CDR3: CASSSRVTDTQYF. CDR3 DNA: TGTGCCAGCAGCTCACGAGTCACAGATACGCAGTATTTT. Full variable domain (missing parts from reference TRBV7-9 and TRBJ2-3): DTGVSQNPRHKITKRGQNVTFRCDPISEHNRLYWYRQTLGQGPEFLTYFQNEAQLEKSRLLSDRFSAERPKGSFSTLEIQRTEQGDSAMYLCASSSRVTDTQYFGPGTRLTVL.